The 10 T cell receptor beta chains below all came from one sample that was sequenced in a study of cytomegalovirus exposure and HLA in healthy donors (dated by TCRdb to about 2017). Library construction relied on the immunoSEQ multiplex PCR assay. A mixture of 60 forward primers for TCR Vbeta segments and 13 reverse primers for TCR Jbeta segments was used in the multiplex PCR. Here the immuneACCESS table is served through TCRdb, limited to in-frame sequences with V and J called. Missing clones are a known gap in these copies; in checked studies unresolved V genes cover under half, and the rest lacks a known reason. The sample table records more than 100,000 clones; about 73% of these occur just once. The ten largest clonotypes hold around 4.1% of the sample. Sequencing input: PBMCs. The receptors were gathered from a woman aged 40-49 years in good health and CMV-seronegative.

This clone was counted between two and nine times. The V and J genes are TRBV6-4 and TRBJ2-3; D call uncertain. Germline V gene sequence: CDR1 MRHNA, CDR2 SNTAGT. The length of the CDR3 is 14 residues. V lost 5 bases and J lost 2, with 11 bases in between. DNA of the CDR3: TGTGCCAGCAGTTACGAGACAAACACAGATACGCAGTATTTT. Translation: CASSYETNTDTQYF.

This clone was observed a few times. The V call is TRBV19, the J call TRBJ1-5; 12 nucleotides align to TRBD1. The ends lost 5 bases at V and 5 bases at J; junction bases unmatched: 10. Looked up from germline, CDR1 is LNHDA and CDR2 is SQIVND (reference sequence). The CDR3 is 17 amino acids. The CDR3 coding sequence is TGTGCCAGTAGTCCCCGCGGCGGGACAGGGGGCGATCAGCCCCAGCATTTT. As protein: CASSPRGGTGGDQPQHF. The variable domain in full, completed from reference TRBV19 and TRBJ1-5, reads DGGITQSPKYLFRKEGQNVTLSCEQNLNHDAMYWYRQDPGQGLRLIYYSQIVNDFQKGDIAEGYSVSREKKESFPLTVTSAQKNPTAFYLCASSPRGGTGGDQPQHFGDGTRLSIL.

This clone came up a few times. The rearrangement links TRBV6-5 to TRBJ2-5, with 7 bases identical to TRBD2. The CDR3 is made up of 14 amino acids. The germline gives CDR1 MNHEY, CDR2 SVGAGI. The V and J ends lost 4 bases and 5 bases, in that order; junction bases with no gene match: 7. CDR3 bases: TGTGCCAGCAGTTCGACTAGCCCAATGGAGACCCAGTACTTC. This encodes CASSSTSPMETQYF.

The V gene is TRBV7-9, the J gene TRBJ2-7; 7 positions match TRBD1. Germline V gene sequence: CDR1 SEHNR, CDR2 FQNEAQ (reference sequence). V gave up 3 bases and J gave up 4 bases; unmatched junction bases: 6. This CDR3 is built from 14 residues. The CDR3 coding sequence is TGTGCCAGCAGCTTCCGGGACAGTACGTACGAGCAGTACTTC. As protein: CASSFRDSTYEQYF.

This clone was found once. The chain is built from TRBV5-1 and TRBJ2-3, with TRBD2 matching over 14 bases. Germline CDR1 is SGHRS and CDR2 is YFSETQ. This CDR3 spans 16 amino acids. V shed 3 bases and J 6 bases; nucleotides not matched to a gene: 6. The CDR3 loop reads CASSWGTSGRGDTQYF. As DNA, the CDR3 is TGCGCCAGCAGCTGGGGGACTAGCGGGAGAGGCGATACGCAGTATTTT.

The chain joins TRBV18 to TRBJ2-1; TRBD2 aligns across 10 bases. The CDR3 spans 14 residues. The germline V gene encodes CDR1 KGHSH and CDR2 LQKENI. V was pared by 3 bases and J by 7 bases, with 3 bases of the junction left unmatched. CDR3 sequence: CASSPERGGNEQFF. In DNA form, the CDR3 reads TGTGCCAGCTCACCGGAGCGGGGGGGGAATGAGCAGTTCTTC.

The chain combines TRBV18 with TRBJ2-7; possible D gene TRBD1, 6 bases. CDR1 is KGHSH and CDR2 is LQKENI in the germline V gene. Trimming shortened V by 4 bases and J by 1 base, and 11 bases separated the two germline ends. CDR3 length equals 14 residues. The CDR3 sequence: CASSRVQGSYEQYF. Here the CDR3 DNA reads TGTGCCAGCTCACGAGTACAGGGTTCCTACGAGCAGTACTTC.

This rearrangement joins TRBV5-1 to TRBJ2-1; 11 positions match TRBD2. This CDR3 has 15 residues. V trimming: 0 bases; J trimming: 12 bases; junction bases outside the gene matches: 8. Germline V lookup: CDR1 SGHRS, CDR2 YFSETQ. The CDR3 loop reads CASSLDGSGRAGQFF. CDR3 coding DNA: TGCGCCAGCAGCTTGGACGGTAGCGGGAGGGCCGGGCAGTTCTTC.

This chain uses TRBV5-1 with TRBJ2-3, with a weak D call TRBD1 (5 bases). The length of the CDR3 is 14 residues. CDR1 and CDR2 (germline): SGHRS, YFSETQ. Trimming took 9 bases from V and 0 from J, leaving 14 bases between them. In DNA, the CDR3 is TGCGCCACCTCCCAGGGCACTAGCACAGATACGCAGTATTTT. Protein sequence: CATSQGTSTDTQYF.

CDR3 sequence reads: CASSLRPNEQFF. In DNA form, the CDR3 reads TGCGCCAGCAGCCTCAGGCCCAATGAGCAGTTCTTC. This chain joins TRBV5-1 and TRBJ2-1; no definite D call. The germline V gene has CDR1 SGHRS and CDR2 YFSETQ. The CDR3 has 12 amino acids. The V and J ends lost 4 bases and 6 bases respectively, with 8 bases between them.